This is a list of T cell receptor beta chains from one sample in a study of shared clonotypes between healthy human individuals. Data came from immunoSEQ multiplex PCR; TCRdb stores just in-frame clones and leaves some out. The table has under 1,900,000 clones, approximately 98.5% seen once; the top ten hold roughly 0.35%. Source material: naive CD4+ T cells sorted from blood. Receptors were obtained from a young man in good health. CDR3s include the opening cysteine and the closing phenylalanine or tryptophan. A D gene is named only where the DNA matches it firmly. The size field is filled for only some rows; it gives once, few, many or a size class.

cdr3_nt cdr3_aa d_call j_call v_call clone_size
TGTGCCAGCAGCGTAGGTCCTAGCGGGAGTATTGAGCAGTTCTTC CASSVGPSGSIEQFF TRBD2 TRBJ2-1 TRBV9 NA
TGTGCCAGCAGCTCAACCGGGACAGGCACTGAAGCTTTCTTT CASSSTGTGTEAFF TRBD1 TRBJ1-1 TRBV5-6 NA
TGTGCCAGCAGTTTGGGCCCCGGGGGCTACACCTTC CASSLGPGGYTF NA TRBJ1-2 TRBV25-1 few
TGCGCCAGCAGCCCAGGGCCGGGCCAGCCCCAGCATTTT CASSPGPGQPQHF NA TRBJ1-5 TRBV4-3 NA
TGTGCCAGCAGCGTAGGTATTTCCGGGGCGGGAGGGTACAATGAGCAGTTCTTC CASSVGISGAGGYNEQFF TRBD2 TRBJ2-1 TRBV9 NA
TGTGCCAGCAGTTACTCTCTAGCGGGGGGCACAGATACGCAGTATTTT CASSYSLAGGTDTQYF TRBD2 TRBJ2-3 TRBV6-5 NA
TGCGCCAGCAGTGATCGGATGACAGGGAGCAATCAGCCCCAGCATTTT CASSDRMTGSNQPQHF TRBD1 TRBJ1-5 TRBV10-2 once
TGTGCCACCCTCGTCGGCAGTATCAATCAGCCCCAGCATTTT CATLVGSINQPQHF NA TRBJ1-5 TRBV28 NA
TGCGCCAGCAGCTTGACACTCTCCGGGACAGGGGTCTTTAACTATGGCTACACCTTC CASSLTLSGTGVFNYGYTF TRBD1 TRBJ1-2 TRBV5-1 NA
TGCGCCAGCAGCTATCAGATCAACTTCCAAGAGACCCAGTACTTC CASSYQINFQETQYF NA TRBJ2-5 TRBV5-1 once
TGTGCCAGCAGCCGGACGCGGGGAGATGGCGAGCAGTACTTC CASSRTRGDGEQYF NA TRBJ2-7 TRBV7-9 NA
TGTGCCAGCAGCTTAGATCGTGGTTGGAATGAGCAGTTCTTC CASSLDRGWNEQFF NA TRBJ2-1 TRBV7-2 NA
TGTGCCTGGATGCCGGGACCGCACACTGAAGCTTTCTTT CAWMPGPHTEAFF NA TRBJ1-1 TRBV30 NA
TGCGCCAGCAGCCTTCTCAGTGGGGGAATGAGTGGCTACACCTTC CASSLLSGGMSGYTF NA TRBJ1-2 TRBV4-1 NA
TGTGCCAGCAGCGTATCGGCTACCGGGGAGCTGTTTTTT CASSVSATGELFF NA TRBJ2-2 TRBV9 NA
TGTGCCAGCTCCGCCCTCGGCGGCTACAATGAGCAGTTCTTC CASSALGGYNEQFF NA TRBJ2-1 TRBV18 NA
TGTGCCAGCAGCGTAGACGGTAGCGGGAGCGACGAGCAGTACTTC CASSVDGSGSDEQYF TRBD2 TRBJ2-7 TRBV9 NA
TGCAGCGTTGAATTGGGGAGGGGCACTGAAGCTTTCTTT CSVELGRGTEAFF NA TRBJ1-1 TRBV29-1 NA